The present TCR beta chain was sequenced within a study of CD8 T cells in ankylosing spondylitis. Whole-study results and caveats: Past research had described some motif variants in reactive arthritis synovial fluid and blood. Apparently characteristic of ankylosing spondylitis blood was a TCR beta motif (about 8 highly homologous variants). Researchers reportedly found disease-linked clones significantly enriched in matched ankylosing spondylitis synovial fluid.

Preparation of TCR beta libraries was done by quantitative 5'-RACE with molecular barcodes. One entry per CDR3 protein, called by TCRdb with MiXCR from the 5' RACE reads. The repertoire includes hundreds of thousands of distinct CDR3 sequences, about a sixth of them detected once, and under 1.2% sits in the top ten. Trimming left V 6 bases short and J 2 bases short, with 14 bases between. Germline values: CDR1 SQVTM, CDR2 ANQGSEA. This CDR3 has 14 amino acids. This clonotype was recorded at least ten times. The target antigen is unknown. The clonotype comes from a male donor with ankylosing spondylitis. The sequencing input was blood, either unsorted or a sorted T cell fraction (not recorded which). The chain carries TRBV29-1 and TRBJ2-1; D is possibly TRBD2 (7 bases). The CDR3 coding sequence is TGCAGCGTAGCACGGGGGGCAACCTACAATGAGCAGTTCTTC. Its translation is CSVARGATYNEQFF.